Below are 7 T cell receptor beta chains sequenced from a single sample in a study of Graves' ophthalmopathy and Graves' hyperthyroidism. The authors amplified TCR beta CDR3 regions, and they did so from RNA transcripts for repertoire sequencing. Second-round multiplex PCR followed a first-round RT-PCR using HTBI primers. TCRdb independently ran MiXCR on the multiplex PCR reads; one entry per CDR3 protein. This table has over a million distinct CDR3 sequences, 35% to 45% appearing once. Specimen: peripheral blood or thyroid tissue (not recorded which). These receptors all come from an adult man with Graves' hyperthyroidism.

This clonotype has just a few counts. The chain employs TRBV28 and TRBJ2-7; D may be TRBD1 or TRBD2 (5 bases each). This CDR3 has 14 residues. Trimming cost V 4 bases and J 5 bases, with 15 bases left between them. Germline V gene data show CDR1 as MDHEN and CDR2 as SYDVKM. The CDR3: CASSWGRGSDEQYF. CDR3 nucleotide sequence: TGTGCCAGCAGTTGGGGACGGGGTTCGGACGAGCAGTACTTC.

The chain combines TRBV10-3 with TRBJ2-5; tentative D call: TRBD2 (6 bases). CDR3 length: 16 amino acids. V was trimmed by 3 bases and J by 4 bases, leaving 18 bases between them. CDR1 is ENHRY and CDR2 is SYGVKD in the germline V gene. CDR3 in DNA: TGTGCCATCAGTGAAAACGCCGGCGGGGTTTCAGAGACCCAGTACTTC. Residues: CAISENAGGVSETQYF.

Comment on this clonotype: One junction end disagrees with the germline gene, perhaps due to a read error. The gene calls are TRBV12-3 or TRBV12-4 and TRBJ1-1; no firm D call. CDR3 size: 13 residues. CDR3 amino acids: CASSFRGNTEVFF. The CDR3 bases are TGTGCCAGCAGTTTCCGGGGAAACACTGAAGTTTTCTTT.

This clonotype was picked up many times. The chain links TRBV5-6 to TRBJ1-2, with 7 bases lining up with TRBD1. The V gene's germline CDR1 is SGHDT and CDR2 YYEEEE. V was pared by 1 base and J by 3 bases, with 3 bases of the junction left unmatched. The CDR3 has 14 residues. The CDR3 bases are TGTGCCAGCAGCTTGCCCGGGACAGACTATGGCTACACCTTC. It codes for CASSLPGTDYGYTF.

Concerning this clonotype itself: Because the CDR3 is missing its conserved closing phenylalanine or tryptophan, this is likely a read error. J is TRBJ1-1 and V is TRBV5-1; the D is unclear. The CDR3 is 13 amino acids. Between the trimmed V and J ends, which lost 4 bases and 1 base, there was a span of 8 bases. The germline CDR1 and CDR2 sequences are SGHRS and YFSETQ. DNA of the CDR3: TGCGCCAGCAGCCAATCAGAGAACACTGAAGCTTTCTCT. Protein sequence: CASSQSENTEAFS.

The V and J genes are TRBV20-1 and TRBJ2-5; the D gene could be TRBD1 or TRBD2 (8 bases each). The CDR3 is made up of 17 amino acids. V was cut by 1 base and J by 0 bases, with 18 bases left in between. CDR1 is DFQATT and CDR2 is SNEGSKA in the germline V gene (reference sequence). In DNA form, the CDR3 reads TGCAGTGCTAGAGTCAGGGGGCGGGGGGCCTACCAAGAGACCCAGTACTTC. Translating it yields CSARVRGRGAYQETQYF.

V is TRBV10-3 and J is TRBJ1-6; 8 bases map to TRBD1. V was clipped by 6 bases and J by 8 bases; unmatched bases: 0. The CDR3 has 12 amino acids. Germline CDR1 ENHRY, CDR2 SYGVKD. The CDR3 loop is CAIRDRDSPLHF. Written as DNA, the CDR3 is TGTGCCATCAGGGACAGGGATTCACCCCTCCACTTT.